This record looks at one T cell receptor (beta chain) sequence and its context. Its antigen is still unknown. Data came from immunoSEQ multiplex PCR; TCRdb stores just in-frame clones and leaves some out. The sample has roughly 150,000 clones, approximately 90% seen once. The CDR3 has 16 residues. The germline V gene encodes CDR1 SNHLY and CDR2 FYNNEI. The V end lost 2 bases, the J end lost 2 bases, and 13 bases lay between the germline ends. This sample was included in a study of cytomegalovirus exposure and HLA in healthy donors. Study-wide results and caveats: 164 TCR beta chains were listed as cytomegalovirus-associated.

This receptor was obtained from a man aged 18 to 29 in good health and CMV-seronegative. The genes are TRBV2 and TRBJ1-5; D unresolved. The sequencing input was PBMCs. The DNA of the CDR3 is TGTGCCAGCAGTGAAAGATCAGGAGGAGGCAATCAGCCCCAGCATTTT. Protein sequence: CASSERSGGGNQPQHF.